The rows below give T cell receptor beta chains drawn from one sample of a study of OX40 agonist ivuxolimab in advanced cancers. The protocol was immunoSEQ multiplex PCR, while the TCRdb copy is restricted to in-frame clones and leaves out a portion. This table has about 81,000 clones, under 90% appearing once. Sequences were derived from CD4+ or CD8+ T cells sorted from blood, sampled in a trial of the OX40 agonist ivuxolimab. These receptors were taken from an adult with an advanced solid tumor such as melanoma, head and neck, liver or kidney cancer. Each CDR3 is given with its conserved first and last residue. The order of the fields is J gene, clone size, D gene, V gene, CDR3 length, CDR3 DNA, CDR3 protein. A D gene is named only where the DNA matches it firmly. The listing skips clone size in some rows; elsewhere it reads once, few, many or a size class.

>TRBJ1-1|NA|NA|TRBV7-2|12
TGTGCCAGCAGCTTATTTGGGACTGAAGCTTTCTTT
CASSLFGTEAFF
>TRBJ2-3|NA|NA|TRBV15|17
TGTGCCACCAGCAGGGGTTCAGATCCGGGGGCCACAGATACGCAGTATTTT
CATSRGSDPGATDTQYF
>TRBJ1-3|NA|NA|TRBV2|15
TGTGCCAGCAGTGAAATAGGGGCGGCTGGAAACACCATATATTTT
CASSEIGAAGNTIYF
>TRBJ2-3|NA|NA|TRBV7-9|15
TGTGCCAGCACCCCAGAAGGGGGTCAGGGAGATACGCAGTATTTT
CASTPEGGQGDTQYF
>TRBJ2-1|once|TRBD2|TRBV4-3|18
TGCGCCAGCAGCCAAGATACGGTGACTAGCGGGTTATACAATGAGCAGTTCTTC
CASSQDTVTSGLYNEQFF
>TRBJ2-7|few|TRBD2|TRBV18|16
TGTGCCAGCTCACCGTTCCTAGCGGGAGGGTTGGACGAGCAGTACTTC
CASSPFLAGGLDEQYF
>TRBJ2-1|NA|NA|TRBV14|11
TGTGCCAGCAGGGGTGGTGGTGAGCAGTTCTTC
CASRGGGEQFF
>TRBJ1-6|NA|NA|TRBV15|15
TGTGCCACCAGCAGAGCCGTGGAAGGCCCCTCAACCCTCCACTTT
CATSRAVEGPSTLHF
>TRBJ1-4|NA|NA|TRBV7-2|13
TGTGCCAGCAGCTTTGCAACTAATGAAAAACTGTTTTTT
CASSFATNEKLFF
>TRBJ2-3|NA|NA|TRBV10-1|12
TGCGCCAGCAGTGGAATCATAGATACGCAGTATTTT
CASSGIIDTQYF
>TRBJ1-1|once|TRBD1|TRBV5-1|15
TGCGCCAGCAGCTTGAAGACAGGGGGGCCTACTGAAGCTTTCTTT
CASSLKTGGPTEAFF